The rows below give T cell receptor beta chains drawn from one sample of a study of read filtering for tumor transcriptome and immune sequencing. TCRdb re-called the reads with MiXCR, one entry per CDR3 protein. The sample includes around 140,000 distinct CDR3 sequences, roughly an eighth of them seen just once. Sequenced material: a population of CD138-negative cells sorted from bone marrow. The receptors originated from a donor over 35 with multiple myeloma. Both conserved end residues are part of each CDR3.

j_gene | v_gene | len | CDR3aa
TRBJ2-2 | TRBV27 | 18 | CASSLSGLGGLNTGELFF
TRBJ2-6 | TRBV12-3/TRBV12-4 | 14 | CASSFSSGASVLTF
TRBJ2-4 | TRBV19 | 15 | CASSLTGGLGNIQYF
TRBJ2-7 | TRBV20-1 | 17 | CSARGSAGTLRAYEQYF
TRBJ2-1 | TRBV5-1 | 15 | CASSSRTSGTNEQFF
TRBJ2-3 | TRBV7-9 | 14 | CASSSGVGTDTQYF
TRBJ2-1 | TRBV27 | 16 | CASSLTRFSSYNEQFF
TRBJ1-4 | TRBV9 | 15 | CASSVGGSGREKLFF
TRBJ1-1 | TRBV29-1 | 14 | CSVGDRGLDTEAFF
TRBJ2-3 | TRBV2 | 16 | CASRRLRQGSTDTQYF
TRBJ2-2 | TRBV7-2 | 12 | CASSLVNGELFF
TRBJ2-5 | TRBV15 | 16 | CATSREGTGGKETQYF
TRBJ2-1 | TRBV13 | 16 | CASSSEGRDSSNEQFF
TRBJ2-1 | TRBV7-3 | 13 | CASSPSGGNEQFF
TRBJ1-1 | TRBV20-1 | 17 | CSARVAGGAFRNTEAFF
TRBJ2-5 | TRBV7-6 | 15 | CASSLTGGGRETQYF
TRBJ2-1 | TRBV29-1 | 14 | CSAGTSSGVSEQFF
TRBJ2-1 | TRBV20-1 | 20 | CSARAEAGTSGRVGHNEQFF
TRBJ2-3 | TRBV10-3 | 13 | CATGQGATDTQYF
TRBJ1-1 | TRBV20-1 | 13 | CSARGARDTEAFF
TRBJ2-7 | TRBV4-3 | 15 | CASSQASGSPYEQYF
TRBJ2-3 | TRBV24-1 | 19 | CATSDLNWRREAGTDTQYF